The 19 T cell receptor beta chains reported below all come from one sample, sequenced in a study of blood T cells in healthy people across ages. Primed by a sample-barcoded 5' primer and a J-beta primer mix, a second PCR proceeded for roughly 7 to 11 cycles. MiXCR, run by TCRdb on the 5' RACE reads, gives a single entry per CDR3 protein. The sample holds over 1.5 million distinct CDR3 sequences, less than 50% seen once. Sequenced: blood. These receptors were taken from a woman aged 40 to 50 in good health.

The gene calls are TRBV9 and TRBJ2-3; TRBD2 might be the D (6 bases). The V end lost 3 bases, the J end lost 0 bases, and 14 bases lay between the germline ends. The CDR3 is 16 residues long. Germline V gene data show CDR1 as SGDLS and CDR2 as YYNGEE. CDR3 protein: CASSARELASTDTQYF. Written as DNA, the CDR3 is TGTGCCAGCAGCGCCCGTGAACTAGCTAGCACAGATACGCAGTATTTT.

The rearrangement links TRBV7-9 to TRBJ2-4, with D maybe TRBD2 (6 bases). The J call may be wrong; the DNA end is better matched by TRBJ2-7. Germline CDR1 SEHNR, CDR2 FQNEAQ (reference sequence). This CDR3 comprises 14 residues. CDR3 region: CATKIAEEFHEQYF. As DNA, the CDR3 is TGTGCCACCAAGATAGCGGAGGAATTCCACGAGCAGTACTTC.

The table lists this clonotype with a few counts. The DNA for the CDR3 is TGTGCCAGCAGTTTCACGAGAGCAACTAATGAAAAACTGTTTTTT. It translates to CASSFTRATNEKLFF. The V call is TRBV28, the J call TRBJ1-4; D remains ambiguous. This CDR3 has 15 residues. Germline V lookup: CDR1 MDHEN, CDR2 SYDVKM. The germline V and J ends were trimmed by 3 bases and 0 bases, with 8 bases remaining between them.

The chain links TRBV5-1 to TRBJ2-3; no definite D call. Germline CDR1 reads SGHRS; CDR2 reads YFSETQ. The CDR3 consists of 13 residues. The ends were cut back, 7 bases at V and 4 bases at J, with 13 bases in the middle. CDR3 sequence reads: CASVKPGADTQYF. CDR3 nucleotide sequence: TGCGCCAGCGTAAAACCCGGAGCAGATACGCAGTATTTT.

This clonotype occurred a few times. The chain has TRBV29-1 and TRBJ1-2; D is undetermined. The ends were cut back, 5 bases at V and 10 bases at J, with 17 bases in the middle. The CDR3 is 12 residues long. Per germline, CDR1 SQVTM and CDR2 ANQGSEA. This CDR3 reads CSVQPGRKDYTF. CDR3 coding DNA: TGCAGCGTTCAGCCGGGAAGGAAGGACTACACCTTC.

This clonotype was picked up a small number of times. V gene TRBV27 combines with J gene TRBJ2-3; D is possibly TRBD1 (6 bases). The CDR3 runs to 18 residues. Germline V lookup: CDR1 MNHEY, CDR2 SMNVEV (reference sequence). V was trimmed by 4 bases and J by 7 bases, leaving 27 bases between them. In DNA form, the CDR3 reads TGTGCCAGCAGTTCCACCTATGGTCAGGGGACCAGCAGGAATACGCAGTATTTT. Protein product: CASSSTYGQGTSRNTQYF.

The chain is built from TRBV29-1 and TRBJ2-1; possible D gene TRBD2, 6 bases. V dropped 4 bases and J dropped 0 bases, with 13 bases sitting between them. Per germline, CDR1 SQVTM and CDR2 ANQGSEA. The CDR3 runs 15 residues. CDR3 DNA sequence: TGCAGCGTTGTAATTGACGGGGGCTCCTACAATGAGCAGTTCTTC. Protein: CSVVIDGGSYNEQFF.

CDR3: CSATRASGGTNEQYF. The CDR3 DNA follows: TGCAGTGCAACCCGAGCGTCGGGGGGGACGAACGAGCAGTACTTC. The V and J genes are TRBV20-1 and TRBJ2-7; 8 bases map to TRBD2. CDR1 is DFQATT, CDR2 SNEGSKA, per germline (reference sequence). The CDR3 sequence is 15 residues long. The V and J ends lost 6 bases and 5 bases, in that order; junction bases with no gene match: 15.

The J gene is TRBJ2-3, the V gene TRBV20-1; 8 bases line up with TRBD2. The CDR3 spans 15 residues. The V gene end was trimmed by 5 bases and the J gene end by 1 base; junction bases not matched to a gene: 8. CDR1 is DFQATT and CDR2 is SNEGSKA in the germline V gene (reference sequence). The CDR3 region has the DNA TGCAGTGCTCCGGACAGCGGGGGTCGCACAGATACGCAGTATTTT. Translated: CSAPDSGGRTDTQYF.

The rearrangement links TRBV20-1 to TRBJ2-1; D perhaps matches TRBD2 (5 bases). The CDR3 contains 15 residues. V was trimmed by 3 bases and J by 0 bases, leaving 12 bases between them. The germline gives CDR1 DFQATT, CDR2 SNEGSKA (reference sequence). The CDR3 DNA sequence: TGCAGTGCTAGTTCTTTGAGGGTCTCCTACAATGAGCAGTTCTTC. Translated, it gives CSASSLRVSYNEQFF.

The CDR3 DNA follows: TGTGCCACCAGCAGAGAGGGGGGGGCCGCCTACAATGAGCAGTACTTC. Translating gives CATSREGGAAYNEQYF. V and J are TRBV15 and TRBJ2-1; tentatively, D is TRBD2 (7 bases). The DNA end favors TRBJ2-7, so the J call may be wrong. The CDR3 is 16 amino acids. The germline V gene encodes CDR1 LNHNV and CDR2 YYDKDF (reference sequence).

The chain combines TRBV5-1 with TRBJ2-3; TRBD2 agrees at 8 bases. In germline, CDR1 is SGHRS, CDR2 YFSETQ. This CDR3 spans 15 amino acids. With 4 bases clipped from V and 5 bases from J, the junction kept 9 bases outside the gene matches. The CDR3 protein is CASSHGGTRKDTQYF. The CDR3 DNA reads as TGCGCCAGCAGCCACGGAGGGACTAGGAAAGATACGCAGTATTTT.

This clonotype was seen a single time. The CDR3 region is CASSPPGQQNEKLFF. The DNA of the CDR3 is TGTGCCAGCAGTCCCCCAGGACAGCAAAATGAAAAACTGTTTTTT. This rearrangement joins TRBV28 to TRBJ1-4; D might be TRBD1 (6 bases). CDR3 size: 15 residues. The germline V gene has CDR1 MDHEN and CDR2 SYDVKM. V dropped 5 bases and J dropped 5 bases, with 15 bases sitting between them.

V is TRBV4-3 and J is TRBJ1-2; D gene uncertain. The ends were cut back, 3 bases at V and 0 bases at J, with 11 bases in the middle. The CDR3 extends over 15 amino acids. The germline CDR1 and CDR2 sequences are LGHNA and YSLEER. CDR3 in DNA: TGCGCCAGCAGCCAGGAAGACACCACTAACTATGGCTACACCTTC. Protein sequence: CASSQEDTTNYGYTF.

This clonotype has only a few counts. The chain joins TRBV7-9 to TRBJ2-5; D is perhaps TRBD1 or TRBD2 (5 bases each). CDR1 and CDR2 from the germline V gene are SEHNR and FQNEAQ (reference sequence). The CDR3 runs to 15 residues. Trimming removed 7 bases from V and 2 bases from J, with 17 bases in between. The CDR3 reads CASTPTGARQETQYF. The CDR3 nucleotides read TGTGCCAGCACCCCTACCGGGGCGAGACAAGAGACCCAGTACTTC.

In its sample, this clonotype was seen a few times. CDR3 protein: CASRTGTQFLETQYF. The DNA for the CDR3 is TGTGCCAGCAGGACCGGGACCCAGTTCTTGGAGACCCAGTACTTC. The V call is TRBV12-3 or TRBV12-4, the J call TRBJ2-7; D possibly matches TRBD1 or TRBD2 (5 bases each). Judging by the DNA end, TRBJ2-5 fits better; the J call may be wrong. CDR3 length: 15 amino acids.

This clonotype has more than one count but fewer than ten. V gene TRBV20-1 combines with J gene TRBJ2-1; 10 nucleotides align to TRBD2. CDR1 is DFQATT and CDR2 is SNEGSKA in the germline V gene (reference sequence). Trimming cost V 3 bases and J 3 bases; bases outside gene matches: 8. This CDR3 has 16 residues. CDR3 nucleotides: TGCAGTGCTAGTTTGGGGAGCGGGGGGGTCTACAATGAGCAGTTCTTC. This translates into CSASLGSGGVYNEQFF.

The chain carries TRBV28 and TRBJ2-7; D remains unclear. The CDR3 spans 11 residues. V was clipped by 8 bases and J by 6 bases, with 11 bases between them. The V gene's germline CDR1 is MDHEN and CDR2 SYDVKM. The CDR3, as DNA: TGTGCCAGCCAGTGGCTCGGCGAGCAGTACTTC. As protein: CASQWLGEQYF.

The chain is built from TRBV20-1 and TRBJ2-1; maybe TRBD2 (6 bases). The CDR3 is made up of 17 amino acids. CDR1 DFQATT and CDR2 SNEGSKA come from the germline V gene (reference sequence). V lost 0 bases to trimming and J lost 4 bases, with 19 bases between them. The CDR3 spells CSARDRRALPLYNEQFF. The CDR3 DNA sequence: TGCAGTGCTAGAGATCGGAGGGCCCTGCCCCTTTACAATGAGCAGTTCTTC.